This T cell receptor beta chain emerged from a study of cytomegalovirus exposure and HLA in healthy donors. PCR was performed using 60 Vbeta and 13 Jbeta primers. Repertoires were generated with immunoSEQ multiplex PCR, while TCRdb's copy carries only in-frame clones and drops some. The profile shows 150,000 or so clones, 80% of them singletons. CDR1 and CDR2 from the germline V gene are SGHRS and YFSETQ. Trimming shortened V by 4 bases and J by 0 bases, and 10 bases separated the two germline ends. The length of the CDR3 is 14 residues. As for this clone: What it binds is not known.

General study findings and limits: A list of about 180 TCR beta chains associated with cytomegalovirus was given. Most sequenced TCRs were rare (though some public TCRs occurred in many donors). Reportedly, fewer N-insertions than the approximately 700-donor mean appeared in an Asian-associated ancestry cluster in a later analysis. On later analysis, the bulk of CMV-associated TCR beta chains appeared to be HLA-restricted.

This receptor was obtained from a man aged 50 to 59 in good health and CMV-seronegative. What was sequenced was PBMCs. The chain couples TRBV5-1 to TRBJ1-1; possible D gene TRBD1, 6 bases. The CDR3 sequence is CASSPDSLNTEAFF. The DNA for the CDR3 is TGCGCCAGCAGCCCGGACAGCCTGAACACTGAAGCTTTCTTT.